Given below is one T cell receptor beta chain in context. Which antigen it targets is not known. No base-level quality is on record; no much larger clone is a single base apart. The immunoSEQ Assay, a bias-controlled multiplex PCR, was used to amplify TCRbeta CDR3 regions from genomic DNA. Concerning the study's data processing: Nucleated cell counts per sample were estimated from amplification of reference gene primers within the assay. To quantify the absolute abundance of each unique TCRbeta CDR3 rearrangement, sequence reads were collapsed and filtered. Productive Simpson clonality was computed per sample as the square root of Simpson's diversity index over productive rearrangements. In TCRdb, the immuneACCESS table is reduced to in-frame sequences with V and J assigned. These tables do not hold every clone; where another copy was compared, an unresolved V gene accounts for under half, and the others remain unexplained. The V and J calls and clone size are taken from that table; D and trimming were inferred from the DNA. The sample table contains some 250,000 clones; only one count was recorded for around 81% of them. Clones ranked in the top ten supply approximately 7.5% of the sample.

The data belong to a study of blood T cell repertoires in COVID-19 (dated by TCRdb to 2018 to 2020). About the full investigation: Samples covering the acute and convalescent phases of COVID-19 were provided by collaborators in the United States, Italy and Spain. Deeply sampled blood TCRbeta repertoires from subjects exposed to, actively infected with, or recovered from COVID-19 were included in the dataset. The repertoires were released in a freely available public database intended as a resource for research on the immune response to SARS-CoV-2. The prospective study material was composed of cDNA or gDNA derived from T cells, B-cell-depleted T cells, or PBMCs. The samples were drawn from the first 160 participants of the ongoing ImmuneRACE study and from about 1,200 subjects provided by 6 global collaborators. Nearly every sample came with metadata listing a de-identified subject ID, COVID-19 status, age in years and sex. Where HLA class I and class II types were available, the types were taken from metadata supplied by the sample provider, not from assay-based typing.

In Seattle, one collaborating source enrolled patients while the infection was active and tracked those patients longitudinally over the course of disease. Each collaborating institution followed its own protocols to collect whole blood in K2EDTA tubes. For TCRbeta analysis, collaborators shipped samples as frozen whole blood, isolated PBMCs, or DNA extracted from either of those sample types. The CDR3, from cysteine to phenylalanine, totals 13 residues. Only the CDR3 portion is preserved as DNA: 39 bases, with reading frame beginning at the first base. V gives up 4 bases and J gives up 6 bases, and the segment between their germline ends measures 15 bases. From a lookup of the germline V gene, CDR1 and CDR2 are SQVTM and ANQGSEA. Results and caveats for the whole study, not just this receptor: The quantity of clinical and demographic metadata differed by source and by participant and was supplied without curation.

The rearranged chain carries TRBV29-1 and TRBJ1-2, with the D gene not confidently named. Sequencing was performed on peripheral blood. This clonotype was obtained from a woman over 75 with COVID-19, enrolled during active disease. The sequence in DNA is TGCAGCGTTGTCTCGCCTCAGACACATGGCTACACCTTC. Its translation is CSVVSPQTHGYTF.